Below, 28 T cell receptor beta chains from the same sample are listed, as sequenced in a study of blood T cell repertoires in COVID-19. Some clones are missing from TCRdb's copy, which holds only in-frame ones; the method was immunoSEQ multiplex PCR. The sample has about 55,000 clones, around 80% seen once; the top ten hold approximately 6%. The specimen was peripheral blood. The receptor source for this set is a human donor in a cohort sampled during active or convalescent COVID-19.

The rearrangement uses TRBV15 and TRBJ1-6, with D uncertain. The CDR3 contains 13 residues. Trimming removed 8 bases at V and 7 bases at J, with 12 bases between. Looked up from germline, CDR1 is LNHNV and CDR2 is YYDKDF (reference sequence). CDR3 amino acids: CATGQLINSPLHF. The CDR3 DNA reads as TGTGCCACCGGGCAGCTTATCAATTCACCCCTCCACTTT.

This chain links TRBV9 with TRBJ2-2; D remains unclear. V lost 2 bases and J 1 base, leaving 9 bases between the germline ends. This CDR3 is 15 amino acids long. Germline lookup yields CDR1 SGDLS and CDR2 YYNGEE. The CDR3 reads CASSVSGGNTGELFF. In nucleotides, the CDR3 is TGTGCCAGCAGCGTTTCCGGTGGGAACACCGGGGAGCTGTTTTTT.

The chain joins TRBV11-3 to TRBJ1-6; no reliable D call. The germline V gene encodes CDR1 SGHNT and CDR2 YENEEA. The V end was cut by 2 bases, the J end by 7 bases, with 12 bases between. The CDR3 consists of 15 residues. The CDR3 bases are TGTGCCAGCAGCTTATATGGAGGGCCAAATTCACCCCTCCACTTT. Encoded protein: CASSLYGGPNSPLHF.

The chain combines TRBV5-1 with TRBJ2-7; 7 bases are shared with TRBD1. Germline values: CDR1 SGHRS, CDR2 YFSETQ. V shed 2 bases, J shed 1 base, and the junction held 9 bases outside the gene matches. The CDR3 covers 16 residues. The CDR3 is CASSLTTGTASYEQYF. Here the CDR3 DNA reads TGCGCCAGCAGCTTAACTACCGGGACAGCATCCTACGAGCAGTACTTC.

V and J are TRBV19 and TRBJ1-2; D unresolved. Germline V gene sequence: CDR1 LNHDA, CDR2 SQIVND (reference sequence). The CDR3 totals 15 residues. With 4 bases removed from V and 0 bases from J, the gap between germline ends came to 12 bases. The CDR3 spells CASSKESLSNYGYTF. CDR3 sequence (DNA): TGTGCCAGTAGTAAAGAATCCTTATCTAACTATGGCTACACCTTC.

This chain connects TRBV27 to TRBJ1-5, with TRBD1 matching over 9 bases. Germline CDR1 MNHEY, CDR2 SMNVEV (reference sequence). The V and J ends lost 8 bases and 6 bases, in that order; junction bases with no gene match: 11. The CDR3 is 15 residues long. For the CDR3, the DNA is TGTGCCAGCTCTCTTCGGACAGGGGAAGGTCAGCCCCAGCATTTT. Its protein is CASSLRTGEGQPQHF.

This clone was counted once. CDR3 sequence reads: CASSFGQTGNTIYF. In DNA form, the CDR3 reads TGTGCCAGCAGCTTTGGACAAACTGGAAACACCATATATTTT. This chain connects TRBV7-2 to TRBJ1-3, with D possibly matching TRBD1 (5 bases). Germline V gives CDR1 SGHTA, CDR2 FQGNSA. V was trimmed by 3 bases and J by 2 bases, leaving 8 bases between them. This CDR3 region has 14 residues.

There are a few counts of this clone. The chain uses TRBV29-1 and TRBJ1-2; D may be TRBD1 (5 bases). Germline V gene data show CDR1 as SQVTM and CDR2 as ANQGSEA. The CDR3 has 14 residues. Deletions cut 0 bases from V and 3 bases from J, with 11 bases between. CDR3 nucleotide sequence: TGCAGCGTTGAAGAAGGGGCCGGTGACTATGGCTACACCTTC. It encodes CSVEEGAGDYGYTF.

The chain carries TRBV7-9 and TRBJ1-1; 8 bases agree with TRBD1. V was pared by 0 bases and J by 8 bases, with 5 bases of the junction left unmatched. Per germline, CDR1 SEHNR and CDR2 FQNEAQ (reference sequence). This CDR3 has 14 amino acids. CDR3 sequence: CASSLARDRTEAFF. The CDR3 nucleotides are TGTGCCAGCAGCTTAGCCCGGGACAGGACCGAAGCTTTCTTT.

This clone was recorded once. The chain joins TRBV27 to TRBJ1-2; D may be TRBD1 (5 bases). CDR3 length equals 15 residues. Germline V gene sequence: CDR1 MNHEY, CDR2 SMNVEV (reference sequence). Trimming removed 3 bases at V and 7 bases at J, with 18 bases between. The CDR3 nucleotides read TGTGCCAGCAGTTTTTCTCCTTGGGGGGTGGGTGGCTACACCTTC. Residues: CASSFSPWGVGGYTF.

This sequence joins TRBV6-2 or TRBV6-3 and TRBJ2-2, with D perhaps TRBD1 (5 bases). Trimming cost V 6 bases and J 7 bases, with 12 bases left between them. The CDR3 loop spans 13 amino acids. Germline CDR1 and CDR2: MNHEY and SVGEGT. The CDR3: CASSDRRGGELFF. As DNA, the CDR3 is TGTGCCAGCAGCGATCGTAGGGGCGGGGAGCTGTTTTTT.

This clone was detected once. The genes are TRBV7-2 and TRBJ1-4, with D possibly matching TRBD1 (6 bases). Trimming took 7 bases from V and 8 from J, leaving 14 bases between them. The CDR3 runs to 13 residues. The V gene's germline CDR1 is SGHTA and CDR2 FQGNSA. The CDR3 DNA reads TGTGCCAGCACCCGTCAGGGGATGGAAAAACTGTTTTTT. Protein: CASTRQGMEKLFF.

The CDR3 sequence is CASSLGAAGGPEQYF. In DNA, the CDR3 is TGTGCCAGCAGCCTAGGGGCAGCGGGTGGGCCGGAGCAGTACTTC. The chain employs TRBV7-2 and TRBJ2-7; D perhaps matches TRBD2 (6 bases). The CDR3 length is 15 residues. Germline assignment: CDR1 SGHTA and CDR2 FQGNSA. Trimming removed 5 bases at V and 7 bases at J, with 21 bases between.

The J gene is TRBJ2-7, the V gene TRBV7-2; D perhaps matches TRBD1 (6 bases). The CDR3 has 13 amino acids. V was pared by 1 base and J by 4 bases, with 8 bases between. CDR1 is SGHTA and CDR2 is FQGNSA in the germline V gene. The CDR3 spells CASSLVTGYEQYF. CDR3 coding DNA: TGTGCCAGCAGCTTAGTGACAGGATACGAGCAGTACTTC.

The rearrangement uses TRBV9 and TRBJ2-3; D is perhaps TRBD2 (5 bases). The CDR3 spans 14 residues. Between the trimmed V and J ends, which lost 2 bases and 0 bases, there was a span of 7 bases. CDR1 is SGDLS, CDR2 YYNGEE, per germline. CDR3 protein: CASSVTTSTDTQYF. CDR3 in DNA: TGTGCCAGCAGCGTGACTACTAGCACAGATACGCAGTATTTT.

V gene TRBV6-6 combines with J gene TRBJ1-4; TRBD1 matches at 11 bases. The CDR3 contains 14 residues. Unmatched junction bases numbered 3, after V lost 4 bases and J lost 8 bases. In germline, CDR1 is MNHNY, CDR2 SVGAGI (reference sequence). The CDR3 loop is CASSWTGGKEKLFF. The CDR3 nucleotides are TGTGCCAGCAGTTGGACAGGGGGCAAGGAAAAACTGTTTTTT.

The rearrangement uses TRBV3-1 (or the pseudogene TRBV3-2) and TRBJ1-6, with 11 bases identical to TRBD1. Germline V CDR1 and CDR2: LGHDT, YNNKEL (reference sequence). The CDR3 contains 17 residues. Germline trimming cut 3 bases from V and 7 bases from J; bases unmatched to any gene: 8. This CDR3 reads CASSQAGTGGRNSPLHF. The CDR3 DNA follows: TGTGCCAGCAGCCAGGCCGGGACAGGGGGTCGAAATTCACCCCTCCACTTT.

The chain couples TRBV11-3 to TRBJ2-2; no firm D call. Trimming left V 4 bases short and J 1 base short, with 13 bases between. The CDR3 is made up of 16 amino acids. From germline, CDR1 is SGHNT and CDR2 YENEEA. CDR3: CASSSARSENTGELFF. The CDR3 DNA is TGTGCCAGCAGCTCCGCGCGGTCAGAGAACACCGGGGAGCTGTTTTTT. Based on the CDR3 plus reference TRBV11-3 and TRBJ2-2, the full variable domain is EAGVVQSPRYKIIEKKQPVAFWCNPISGHNTLYWYLQNLGQGPELLIRYENEEAVDDSQLPKDRFSAERLKGVDSTLKIQPAELGDSAVYLCASSSARSENTGELFFGEGSRLTVL.

This chain links TRBV19 with TRBJ1-5; D unclear. The V and J ends lost 4 bases and 6 bases respectively, with 10 bases between them. Germline values: CDR1 LNHDA, CDR2 SQIVND (reference sequence). This CDR3 comprises 13 residues. CDR3 sequence: CASSNGLSQPQHF. DNA for the CDR3: TGTGCCAGTAGTAACGGTTTGAGTCAGCCCCAGCATTTT.

The chain employs TRBV4-3 and TRBJ2-5; D may be TRBD2 (6 bases). This CDR3 has 16 residues. The V and J ends lost 4 bases and 4 bases respectively, with 19 bases between them. Germline assignment: CDR1 LGHNA and CDR2 YSLEER. The CDR3 DNA reads as TGCGCCAGCAGCCTCACTTGGGCAGCCGGGGGAGAGACCCAGTACTTC. It codes for CASSLTWAAGGETQYF.

The chain links TRBV6-1 to TRBJ1-6; 7 nucleotides align to TRBD1. The CDR3 extends over 19 amino acids. V lost 0 bases to trimming and J lost 0 bases; unmatched junction nucleotides: 8. CDR1 MNHNS and CDR2 SASEGT come from the germline V gene. CDR3 nucleotides: TGTGCCAGCAGTGAAGCGCTTGGTAAGGGGGCCTCCTATAATTCACCCCTCCACTTT. Protein product: CASSEALGKGASYNSPLHF.

The CDR3 DNA follows: TGTGCCAGCAGTTACTCCCCTAGCGGTGCTGGGAGGGGTACGCAGTATTTT. This translates into CASSYSPSGAGRGTQYF. The chain joins TRBV6-2 or TRBV6-3 to TRBJ2-3; 7 bases agree with TRBD2. The CDR3 is made up of 17 amino acids. CDR1 is MNHEY, CDR2 SVGEGT, per germline. V lost 0 bases to trimming and J lost 8 bases; unmatched junction nucleotides: 14.

The rearrangement links TRBV7-3 to TRBJ2-5; D is undetermined. In germline, CDR1 is SGHTA, CDR2 FQGTGA. The CDR3 loop spans 11 amino acids. Between the trimmed V and J ends, which lost 6 bases and 5 bases, there was a span of 7 bases. CDR3 DNA sequence: TGTGCCAGCAGTATCGGGGAGACCCAGTACTTC. Translating gives CASSIGETQYF.

The CDR3 DNA reads as TGTGCCAGCAGCCCGGGGGACGGATTAGCCAAAAACATTCAGTACTTC. Encoded protein: CASSPGDGLAKNIQYF. The chain links TRBV7-2 to TRBJ2-4; tentatively, D is TRBD2 (6 bases). Trimming pared 5 bases from V and 0 bases from J, leaving 14 bases between. This CDR3 region has 16 residues. The germline V gene has CDR1 SGHTA and CDR2 FQGNSA.

The table lists this clone with a few counts. The V and J genes are TRBV5-6 and TRBJ2-5, with 8 bases matching TRBD2. With 4 bases clipped from V and 7 bases from J, the junction kept 6 bases outside the gene matches. CDR1 is SGHDT and CDR2 is YYEEEE in the germline V gene. The CDR3 has 13 amino acids. As DNA, the CDR3 is TGTGCCAGCAGCCCAGGGCGGGGGGCGACCCAGTACTTC. It encodes CASSPGRGATQYF.

The chain links TRBV15 to TRBJ1-6; 9 positions agree with TRBD1. V dropped 0 bases and J dropped 6; count of bases not matched to a gene: 3. Germline assignment: CDR1 LNHNV and CDR2 YYDKDF (reference sequence). The CDR3 length is 16 residues. CDR3 residues: CATSRDRDRVNSPLHF. DNA for the CDR3: TGTGCCACCAGCAGAGATAGGGACAGGGTTAATTCACCCCTCCACTTT. Supplemented by reference TRBV15 and TRBJ1-6, the full variable domain reads DAMVIQNPRYQVTQFGKPVTLSCSQTLNHNVMYWYQQKSSQAPKLLFHYYDKDFNNEADTPDNFQSRRPNTSFCFLDIRSPGLGDTAMYLCATSRDRDRVNSPLHFGNGTRLTVT.

This chain connects TRBV7-6 to TRBJ2-3; D might be TRBD1 (5 bases). V lost 2 bases to trimming and J lost 8 bases, with 17 bases between them. Germline V CDR1 and CDR2: SGHVS, FNYEAQ. The CDR3 totals 15 residues. CDR3 sequence: CASSLPGIGSVTQYF. Here the CDR3 DNA reads TGTGCCAGCAGCTTACCAGGGATCGGGTCAGTTACGCAGTATTTT.

The chain joins TRBV5-5 to TRBJ2-2; TRBD1 matches at 7 bases. Germline CDR1 is SGHKS and CDR2 is YYEKEE (reference sequence). This CDR3 has 15 residues. V was pared by 3 bases and J by 5 bases, with 7 bases of the junction left unmatched. The CDR3 reads CASSSDRVGTGELFF. CDR3 DNA: TGTGCCAGCAGCTCCGACAGGGTTGGGACCGGGGAGCTGTTTTTT.